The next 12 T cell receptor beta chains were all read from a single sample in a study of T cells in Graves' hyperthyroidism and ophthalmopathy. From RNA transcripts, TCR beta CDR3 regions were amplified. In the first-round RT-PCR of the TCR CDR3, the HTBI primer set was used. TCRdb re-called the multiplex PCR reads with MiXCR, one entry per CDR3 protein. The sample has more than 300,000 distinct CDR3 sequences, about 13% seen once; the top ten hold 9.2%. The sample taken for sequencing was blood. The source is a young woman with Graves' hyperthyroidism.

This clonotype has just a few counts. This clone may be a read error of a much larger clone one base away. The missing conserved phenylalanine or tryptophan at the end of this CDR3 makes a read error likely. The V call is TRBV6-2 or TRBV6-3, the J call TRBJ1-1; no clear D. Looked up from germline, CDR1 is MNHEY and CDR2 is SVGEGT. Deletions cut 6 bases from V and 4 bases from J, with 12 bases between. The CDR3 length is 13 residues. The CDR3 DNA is TGTGCCAGCAGCTCACTCAAAATCACTGAAGCTTTCCTT. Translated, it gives CASSSLKITEAFL.

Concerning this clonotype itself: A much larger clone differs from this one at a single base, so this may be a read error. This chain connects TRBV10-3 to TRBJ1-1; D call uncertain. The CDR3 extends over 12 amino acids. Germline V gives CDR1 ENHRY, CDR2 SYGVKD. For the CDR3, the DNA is TGTGTCATCAGTGTAAATTCGGCTGAAGCTTTCTTT. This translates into CVISVNSAEAFF.

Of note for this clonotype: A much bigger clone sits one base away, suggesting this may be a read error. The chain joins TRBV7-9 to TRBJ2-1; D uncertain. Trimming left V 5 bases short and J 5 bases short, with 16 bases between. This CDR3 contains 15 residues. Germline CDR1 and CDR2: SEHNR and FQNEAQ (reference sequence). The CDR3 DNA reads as TGTGCCAGCAGCCCCTGGGGTCGTAGTCACAATGAGCAGTTCTTC. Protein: CASSPWGRSHNEQFF. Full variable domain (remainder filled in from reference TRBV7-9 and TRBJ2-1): DTGVSQNPRHKITKRGQNVTFRCDPISEHNRLYWYRQTLGQGPEFLTYFQNEAQLEKSRLLSDRFSAERPKGSFSTLEIQRTEQGDSAMYLCASSPWGRSHNEQFFGPGTRLTVL.

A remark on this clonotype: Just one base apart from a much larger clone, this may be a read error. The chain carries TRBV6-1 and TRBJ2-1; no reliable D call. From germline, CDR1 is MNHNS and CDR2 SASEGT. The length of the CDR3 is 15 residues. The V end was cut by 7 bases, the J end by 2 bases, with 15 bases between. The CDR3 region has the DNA TGTGCCAGCAATCTCATTGTGAGCCCCTACAATGAGCAGTTCTTC. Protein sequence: CASNLIVSPYNEQFF.

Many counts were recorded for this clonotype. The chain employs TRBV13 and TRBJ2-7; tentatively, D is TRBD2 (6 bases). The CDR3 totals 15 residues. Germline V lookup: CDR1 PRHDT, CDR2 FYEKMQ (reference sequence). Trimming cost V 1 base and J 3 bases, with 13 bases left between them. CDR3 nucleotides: TGTGCCAGCAGCTTAGTAGCTGCGGGGATCTACGAGCAGTACTTC. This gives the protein CASSLVAAGIYEQYF.

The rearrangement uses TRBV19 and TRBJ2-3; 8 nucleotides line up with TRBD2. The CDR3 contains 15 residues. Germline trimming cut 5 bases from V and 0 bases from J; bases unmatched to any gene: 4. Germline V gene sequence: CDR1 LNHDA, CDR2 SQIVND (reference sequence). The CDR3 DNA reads TGTGCCAGTAGTTCCAGACTAGCGAGCACAGATACGCAGTATTTT. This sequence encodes CASSSRLASTDTQYF.

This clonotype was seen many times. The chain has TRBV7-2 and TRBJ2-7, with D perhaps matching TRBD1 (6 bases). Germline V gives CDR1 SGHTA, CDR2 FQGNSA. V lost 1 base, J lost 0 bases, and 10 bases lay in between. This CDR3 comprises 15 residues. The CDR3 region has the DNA TGTGCCAGCAGCTTAGTTGCGGACAGCTCCTACGAGCAGTACTTC. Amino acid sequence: CASSLVADSSYEQYF.

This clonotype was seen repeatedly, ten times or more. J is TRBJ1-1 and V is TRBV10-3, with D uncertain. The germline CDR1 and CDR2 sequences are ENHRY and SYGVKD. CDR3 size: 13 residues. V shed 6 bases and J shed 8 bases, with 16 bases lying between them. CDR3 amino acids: CAIRPQVTSEAFF. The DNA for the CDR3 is TGTGCCATCAGACCACAAGTGACTTCGGAAGCTTTCTTT.

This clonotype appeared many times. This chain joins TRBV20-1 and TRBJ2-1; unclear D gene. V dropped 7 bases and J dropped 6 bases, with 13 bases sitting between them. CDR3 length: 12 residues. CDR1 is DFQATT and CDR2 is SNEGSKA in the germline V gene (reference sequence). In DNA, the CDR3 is TGCAGTGTCCCTGACTCTGCCAATGAGCAGTTCTTC. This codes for CSVPDSANEQFF.

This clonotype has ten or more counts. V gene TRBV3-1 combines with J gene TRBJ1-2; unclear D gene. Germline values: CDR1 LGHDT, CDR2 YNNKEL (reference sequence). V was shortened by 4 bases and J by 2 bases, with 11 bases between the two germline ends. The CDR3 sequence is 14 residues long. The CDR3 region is CASSPGILNYGYTF. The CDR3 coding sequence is TGTGCCAGCAGCCCTGGGATCTTGAACTATGGCTACACCTTC.

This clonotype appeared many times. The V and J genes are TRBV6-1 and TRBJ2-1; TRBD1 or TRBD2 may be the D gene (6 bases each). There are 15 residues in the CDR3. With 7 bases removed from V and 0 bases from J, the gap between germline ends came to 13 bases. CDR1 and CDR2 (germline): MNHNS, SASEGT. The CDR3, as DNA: TGTGCCAGCAAGGGGGGCAGAAGCTCCTACAATGAGCAGTTCTTC. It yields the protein CASKGGRSSYNEQFF.

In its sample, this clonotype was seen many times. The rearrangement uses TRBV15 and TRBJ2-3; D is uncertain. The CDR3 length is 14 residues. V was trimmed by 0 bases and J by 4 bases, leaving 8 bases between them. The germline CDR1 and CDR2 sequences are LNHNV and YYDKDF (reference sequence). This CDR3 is CATSRELSADTQYF. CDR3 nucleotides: TGTGCCACCAGCAGAGAATTGTCGGCAGATACGCAGTATTTT.